This TCR beta chain stems from a study of blood T cell repertoires in COVID-19. As for the study in general: Donors in the United States, Italy and Spain gave samples during acute or convalescent COVID-19. PBMCs, B-cell-depleted T cells, or T cells were the source of the cDNA or gDNA that made up the material.

Sequencing used immunoSEQ multiplex PCR; TCRdb keeps in-frame clones, though not all of them. The sample has just over 300,000 clones; 86% are singletons. V was cut by 5 bases and J by 8 bases, with 13 bases left in between. The CDR3 totals 13 residues. Germline V gives CDR1 SGHNT, CDR2 YENEEA. The sequenced sample was PBMCs or T cells enriched from blood (not recorded which). The J gene is TRBJ2-1, the V gene TRBV11-3; weak D call: TRBD2 (6 bases). This clonotype originated in a man aged 25-45 years who had recovered from COVID-19. CDR3 region: CASSGGWSDEQFF. The CDR3 nucleotides are TGTGCCAGCAGCGGAGGGTGGTCCGATGAGCAGTTCTTC.